This T cell receptor beta chain was recovered during a study of T cell clones after liver transplantation. Study as a whole: Immunosuppression withdrawal was tried within 2 years after liver transplantation in this trial.

The germline V gene encodes CDR1 SNHLY and CDR2 FYNNEI. Between the trimmed V and J ends, which lost 8 bases and 5 bases, there was a span of 9 bases. The CDR3 totals 11 residues. The table came from immunoSEQ multiplex PCR; TCRdb's copy has only in-frame clones and leaves some out. The repertoire holds 25,000 to 40,000 clones, with about 94% as singletons. The chain carries TRBV2 and TRBJ1-1, with TRBD1 as a possible D gene (6 bases). This TCR was sampled from a human patient who received a liver transplant. Some T cells could come from the graft donor. Sequencing was performed on CD8+ T cells from blood, taken 12 months after liver transplant. CDR3 sequence reads: CASAGTTEAFF. The CDR3 DNA sequence: TGTGCCAGCGCCGGGACAACTGAAGCTTTCTTT.